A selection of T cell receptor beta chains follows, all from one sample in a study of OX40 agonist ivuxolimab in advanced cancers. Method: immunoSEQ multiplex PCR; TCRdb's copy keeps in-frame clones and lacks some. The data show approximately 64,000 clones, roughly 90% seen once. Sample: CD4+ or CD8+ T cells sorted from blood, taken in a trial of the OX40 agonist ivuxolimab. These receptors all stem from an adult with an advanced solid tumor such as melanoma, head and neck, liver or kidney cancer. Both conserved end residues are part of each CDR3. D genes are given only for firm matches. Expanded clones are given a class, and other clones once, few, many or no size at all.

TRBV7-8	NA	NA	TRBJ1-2	TGTGCCAGCAGCCCCGGACCGAATTCGTGGGGCTACACCTTC	CASSPGPNSWGYTF
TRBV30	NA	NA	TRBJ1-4	TGTGCCTGGAGTGTTTTTGGGCAGAATGAAAAACTGTTTTTT	CAWSVFGQNEKLFF
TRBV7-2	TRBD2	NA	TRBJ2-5	TGTGCCAGCAGCTTAGGACTAGCGGCCCAAGAGACCCAGTACTTC	CASSLGLAAQETQYF
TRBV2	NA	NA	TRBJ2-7	TGTGCCAGCAGTGAAGCGAGATGGGCGGAGACCTTCTACGAGCAGTACTTC	CASSEARWAETFYEQYF
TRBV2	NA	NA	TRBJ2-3	TGTGCCAGCAGTGATCAGGGTAGCGGTACAGATACGCAGTATTTT	CASSDQGSGTDTQYF
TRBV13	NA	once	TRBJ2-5	TGTGCCAGCAGCTTTCTTCAAGAGACCCAGTACTTC	CASSFLQETQYF
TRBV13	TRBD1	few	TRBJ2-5	TGTGCCAGCAGTTACAGGGGACAAGAGACCCAGTACTTC	CASSYRGQETQYF
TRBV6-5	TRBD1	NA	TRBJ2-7	TGTGCCAGCAGTCCTGGGACAGGGTTATCCTACGAGCAGTACTTC	CASSPGTGLSYEQYF
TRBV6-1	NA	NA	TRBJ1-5	TGTGCCAGCAGTGAAGCAGGAGGGTCCCAGCCCCAGCATTTT	CASSEAGGSQPQHF
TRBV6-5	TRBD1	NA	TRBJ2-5	TGTGCCAGCAGTTACTCGACAGGGGGGAAGACCCAGTACTTC	CASSYSTGGKTQYF
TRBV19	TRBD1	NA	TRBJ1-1	TGTGCCAGTAGGGGGACAGGGGGCACGAACACTGAAGCTTTCTTT	CASRGTGGTNTEAFF
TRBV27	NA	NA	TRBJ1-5	TGTGCCAGCAGTTCTGGTAGCAATCGGCCCCAGCATTTT	CASSSGSNRPQHF
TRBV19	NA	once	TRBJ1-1	TGTGCCAGTAGACCTACAGTGAACACTGAAGCTTTCTTT	CASRPTVNTEAFF
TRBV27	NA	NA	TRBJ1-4	TGTGCCAGCAGTTTATTTCCAGCAACTAATGAAAAACTGTTTTTT	CASSLFPATNEKLFF
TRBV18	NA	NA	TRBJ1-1	TGTGCCAGCTCACCACCCATAGGACCGAACACTGAAGCTTTCTTT	CASSPPIGPNTEAFF
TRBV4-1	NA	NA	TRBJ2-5	TGCGCCAGCAGCCAAGATCAAACTAGTGGGCGCCGAGCTCAGTACTTC	CASSQDQTSGRRAQYF
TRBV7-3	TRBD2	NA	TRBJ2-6	TGTGCCAGCAGCCGGACGGGGGGAGCTGGGGCCAACGTCCTGACTTTC	CASSRTGGAGANVLTF
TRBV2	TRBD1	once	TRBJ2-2	TGTGCCAGCAGTGCGACAGGGACGAACACCGGGGAGCTGTTTTTT	CASSATGTNTGELFF
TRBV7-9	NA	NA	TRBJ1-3	TGTGCCAGCAGCCCGGAGGGGGGGACGCACACCATATATTTT	CASSPEGGTHTIYF
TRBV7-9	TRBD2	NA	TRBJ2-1	TGTGCCAGCAGCTTAGGACTAGCGGGAGGGAACAATGAGCAGTTCTTC	CASSLGLAGGNNEQFF
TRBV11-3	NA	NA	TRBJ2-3	TGTGCCAGCAGCTTCTTCGGCGCAGATACGCAGTATTTT	CASSFFGADTQYF
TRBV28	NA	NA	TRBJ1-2	TGTGCCAGCAGTTTAGTGGCCGGCAACTATGGCTACACCTTC	CASSLVAGNYGYTF
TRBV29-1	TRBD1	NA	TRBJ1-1	TGCAGCGTAACCGGGACAGGGATGAACACTGAAGCTTTCTTT	CSVTGTGMNTEAFF
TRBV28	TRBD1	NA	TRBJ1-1	TGTGCCAGTACAGGGGGCTTCACTGAAGCTTTCTTT	CASTGGFTEAFF
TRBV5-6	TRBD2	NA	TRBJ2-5	TGTGCCAGCAGCCAAACTAGCGGGATCCGGGAGACCCAGTACTTC	CASSQTSGIRETQYF
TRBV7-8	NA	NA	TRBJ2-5	TGTGCCAGCAGCTTAGGTAACCAAGAGACCCAGTACTTC	CASSLGNQETQYF
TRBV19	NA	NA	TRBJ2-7	TGTGCCAGTAGTATAGACAGGGAGTACGAGCAGTACTTC	CASSIDREYEQYF
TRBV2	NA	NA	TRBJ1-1	TGTGCCAGCAGTGGTCAGGGGTCTTACACTGAAGCTTTCTTT	CASSGQGSYTEAFF
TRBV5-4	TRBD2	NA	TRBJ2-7	TGTGCCAGCAGCACACGACGGGGGGGATACGAGCAGTACTTC	CASSTRRGGYEQYF
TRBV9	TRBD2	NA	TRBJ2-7	TGTGCCAGCAGCGAGGGACTAGCGGACTACTACGAGCAGTACTTC	CASSEGLADYYEQYF
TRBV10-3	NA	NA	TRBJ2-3	TGTGCCATCGCGGGGTTCGCAGATACGCAGTATTTT	CAIAGFADTQYF
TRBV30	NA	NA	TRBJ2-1	TGTGCCTGGAGTAGGCGGACACTTAACAATGAGCAGTTCTTC	CAWSRRTLNNEQFF
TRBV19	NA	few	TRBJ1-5	TGTGCCAGTAGTAGCTGGGGCAGTCAAAATCAGCCCCAGCATTTT	CASSSWGSQNQPQHF
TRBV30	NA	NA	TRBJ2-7	TGTGCCTGGAGTGCGAAACTCGGACGTAGGGTGGGTTACGAGCAGTACTTC	CAWSAKLGRRVGYEQYF
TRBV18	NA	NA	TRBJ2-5	TGTGCCAGCTCACGCAACCAAATCACTCGGGACGTCCAAGAGACCCAGTACTTC	CASSRNQITRDVQETQYF
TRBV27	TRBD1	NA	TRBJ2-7	TGTGCCAGCGGGACCGGGACAGGGGGTTCCGAGCAGTACTTC	CASGTGTGGSEQYF
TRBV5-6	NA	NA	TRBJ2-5	TGTGCCAGCAGCTTGGATTTAGCGAGTCAGACCCAGTACTTC	CASSLDLASQTQYF
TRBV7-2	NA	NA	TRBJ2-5	TGTGCCAGCGGACCTCAAGAGACCCAGTACTTC	CASGPQETQYF
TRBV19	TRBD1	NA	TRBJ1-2	TGTGCCAGTAGCGGACAGGGAACCTCTAGCTATGGCTACACCTTC	CASSGQGTSSYGYTF
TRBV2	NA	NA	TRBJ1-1	TGTGCCAGCAGTGAATTCTCAGGGGCCCCTGAAGCTTTCTTT	CASSEFSGAPEAFF
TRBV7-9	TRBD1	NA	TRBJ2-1	TGTGCCAGCAGGGTCAGGGGGAATGAGCAGTTCTTC	CASRVRGNEQFF
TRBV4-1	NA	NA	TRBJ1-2	TGCGCCAGCAGCCAAGCCGGGATCTATGGCTACACCTTC	CASSQAGIYGYTF
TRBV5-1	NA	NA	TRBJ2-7	TGCGCCAGCAGCTTACCCCCAGCGGCCGAGCAGTACTTC	CASSLPPAAEQYF
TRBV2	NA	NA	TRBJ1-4	TGTGCCAGCAGTCCCAGGGCCTCGAATGAAAAACTGTTTTTT	CASSPRASNEKLFF
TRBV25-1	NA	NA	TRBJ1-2	TGTGCCAGCAGTGGACGGGACACGGCTTATGGCTACACCTTC	CASSGRDTAYGYTF
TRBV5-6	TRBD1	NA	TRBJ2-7	TGTGCCAGCAGCTTGTTAGGGACAGCAGGATACGAGCAGTACTTC	CASSLLGTAGYEQYF
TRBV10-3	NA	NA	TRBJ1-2	TGTGCCATCAGTGAGGAGGGGCATCATGGCTACACCTTC	CAISEEGHHGYTF
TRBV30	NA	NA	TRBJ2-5	TGTGCCTGGAGTAGAGAGACCCAGTACTTC	CAWSRETQYF
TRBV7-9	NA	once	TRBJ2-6	TGTGCCAGCAGCTTGGTGGGGGCCAACGTCCTGACTTTC	CASSLVGANVLTF
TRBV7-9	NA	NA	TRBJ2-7	TGTGCCAGCAGCTTTGGGGGAGCGGACTACGAGCAGTACTTC	CASSFGGADYEQYF
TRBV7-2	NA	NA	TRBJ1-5	TGTGCCAGCAGCTCACAGAGCAATCAGCCCCAGCATTTT	CASSSQSNQPQHF
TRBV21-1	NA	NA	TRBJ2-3	TGTGCCAGCAGCAAGTGGCAGGTACGACCCTTTAGGACAGATACGCAGTATTTT	CASSKWQVRPFRTDTQYF
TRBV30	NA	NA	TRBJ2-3	TGTGCCTGGAGTAGGGCAAGGACAGATACGCAGTATTTT	CAWSRARTDTQYF
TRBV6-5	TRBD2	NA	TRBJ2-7	TGTGCCAGCAGTTACGGGACTAGCGGGACTTACGAGCAGTACTTC	CASSYGTSGTYEQYF
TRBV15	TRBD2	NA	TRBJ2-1	TGTGCCACCAGCACCATTAGCGGGGCGGGGTTCGATGAGCAGTTCTTC	CATSTISGAGFDEQFF
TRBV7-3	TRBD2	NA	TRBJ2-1	TGTGCCAGCAGCTTACAATCTAGCGGGAGCTACAATGAGCAGTTCTTC	CASSLQSSGSYNEQFF
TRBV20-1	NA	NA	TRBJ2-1	TGCAGTGCCCTTGGGAATGAGCAGTTCTTC	CSALGNEQFF
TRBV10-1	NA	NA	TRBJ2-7	TGCGCCAGCACCAGGGCGGTGGGCTACGAGCAGTACTTC	CASTRAVGYEQYF
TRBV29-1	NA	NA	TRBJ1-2	TGCAGCGTTGAAGATAGTGGGATTCCTAACTATGGCTACACCTTC	CSVEDSGIPNYGYTF